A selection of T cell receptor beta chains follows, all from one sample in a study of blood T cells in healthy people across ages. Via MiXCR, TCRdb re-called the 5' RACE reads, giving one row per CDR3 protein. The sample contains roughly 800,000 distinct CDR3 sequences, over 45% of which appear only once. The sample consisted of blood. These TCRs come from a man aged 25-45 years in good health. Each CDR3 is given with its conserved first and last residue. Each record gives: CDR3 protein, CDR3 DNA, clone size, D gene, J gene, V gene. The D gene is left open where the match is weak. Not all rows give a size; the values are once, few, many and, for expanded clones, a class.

CDR3 protein: CASSVDLTGELFF
CDR3 DNA: TGCGCCAGCAGTGTTGACCTCACCGGGGAGCTGTTTTTT
clone size: .
D gene: .
J gene: TRBJ2-2
V gene: TRBV5-1

CDR3 protein: CASSSRLGTGVTGELFF
CDR3 DNA: TGTGCCAGCAGTTCCCGTCTCGGGACAGGGGTAACCGGGGAGCTGTTTTTT
clone size: .
D gene: TRBD1
J gene: TRBJ2-2
V gene: TRBV6-2/TRBV6-3

CDR3 protein: CSVDGGPRETQYF
CDR3 DNA: TGCAGCGTTGATGGGGGCCCCCGAGAGACCCAGTACTTC
clone size: few
D gene: .
J gene: TRBJ2-5
V gene: TRBV29-1

CDR3 protein: CATSTGKRTETQYF
CDR3 DNA: TGTGCCACCAGCACCGGAAAAAGAACAGAGACCCAGTACTTC
clone size: few
D gene: .
J gene: TRBJ2-5
V gene: TRBV15

CDR3 protein: CASSSHLKTGRTSRRTDTQYF
CDR3 DNA: TGTGCCAGCAGCTCCCACCTAAAGACAGGCCGGACTAGCAGACGCACAGATACGCAGTATTTT
clone size: .
D gene: TRBD2
J gene: TRBJ2-3
V gene: TRBV7-8

CDR3 protein: CASSLGRGNGEKLFF
CDR3 DNA: TGCGCCAGCAGCTTGGGCAGGGGGAATGGGGAAAAACTGTTTTTT
clone size: .
D gene: TRBD1
J gene: TRBJ1-4
V gene: TRBV5-1

CDR3 protein: CASSQDWRGTGVRNTEAFF
CDR3 DNA: TGCGCCAGCAGCCAAGATTGGCGGGGGACAGGGGTGAGGAACACTGAAGCTTTCTTT
clone size: .
D gene: TRBD1
J gene: TRBJ1-1
V gene: TRBV4-3

CDR3 protein: CASRSTGGQYEQYF
CDR3 DNA: TGTGCCAGCAGATCGACAGGGGGTCAGTACGAGCAGTACTTC
clone size: .
D gene: TRBD1
J gene: TRBJ2-7
V gene: TRBV28

CDR3 protein: CSAPSAGLETGYTF
CDR3 DNA: TGCAGCGCTCCTTCGGCAGGGCTAGAAACTGGCTACACCTTC
clone size: few
D gene: .
J gene: TRBJ1-2
V gene: TRBV29-1

CDR3 protein: CASSLLSLGEQFF
CDR3 DNA: TGTGCCAGCAGCTTATTGTCCCTCGGTGAGCAGTTCTTC
clone size: .
D gene: .
J gene: TRBJ2-1
V gene: TRBV11-2

CDR3 protein: CASSWGGDEQYF
CDR3 DNA: TGTGCCAGCAGTTGGGGGGGAGACGAGCAGTACTTC
clone size: .
D gene: TRBD2
J gene: TRBJ2-7
V gene: TRBV12-3/TRBV12-4

CDR3 protein: CASSVGSGSGETQYF
CDR3 DNA: TGTGCCAGCAGCGTAGGTAGCGGGAGTGGGGAGACCCAGTACTTC
clone size: many
D gene: TRBD2
J gene: TRBJ2-5
V gene: TRBV9

CDR3 protein: CAWTFGTGLNTEAFF
CDR3 DNA: TGTGCCTGGACTTTCGGGACAGGATTGAACACTGAAGCTTTCTTT
clone size: once
D gene: TRBD1
J gene: TRBJ1-1
V gene: TRBV30

CDR3 protein: CASSRIQTGAEGDTQYF
CDR3 DNA: TGCGCCAGCAGCCGGATCCAGACAGGGGCTGAGGGAGATACGCAGTATTTT
clone size: .
D gene: TRBD1
J gene: TRBJ2-3
V gene: TRBV4-1

CDR3 protein: CASSQEPPSRTQYF
CDR3 DNA: TGTGCCAGCAGCCAAGAGCCACCCTCTCGGACCCAGTACTTC
clone size: once
D gene: .
J gene: TRBJ2-5
V gene: TRBV3-1

CDR3 protein: CASSLVDRGNRPQHF
CDR3 DNA: TGTGCCAGCAGCTTAGTCGACAGGGGCAATCGGCCCCAGCATTTT
clone size: .
D gene: TRBD1
J gene: TRBJ1-5
V gene: TRBV7-2

CDR3 protein: CASSATSAYNEQYF
CDR3 DNA: TGTGCCAGCTCCGCGACTAGTGCCTACAATGAGCAGTACTTC
clone size: once
D gene: .
J gene: TRBJ2-7
V gene: TRBV5-6

CDR3 protein: CASSYVRGTQYF
CDR3 DNA: TGTGCCAGCAGTTACGTTCGGGGTACGCAGTATTTT
clone size: few
D gene: .
J gene: TRBJ2-3
V gene: TRBV6-6

CDR3 protein: CSARDPTSPQYEQYF
CDR3 DNA: TGCAGTGCTAGAGATCCGACTAGCCCCCAATACGAGCAGTACTTC
clone size: .
D gene: TRBD2
J gene: TRBJ2-7
V gene: TRBV20-1

CDR3 protein: CASSARSLKNEQFF
CDR3 DNA: TGTGCCAGCAGCGCTAGGTCTCTGAAAAATGAGCAGTTCTTC
clone size: .
D gene: .
J gene: TRBJ2-1
V gene: TRBV7-2

CDR3 protein: CASKEPNTEAFF
CDR3 DNA: TGCGCCAGCAAGGAGCCGAACACTGAAGCTTTCTTT
clone size: .
D gene: .
J gene: TRBJ1-1
V gene: TRBV5-1

CDR3 protein: CASSQEVSRGDGPCEQYF
CDR3 DNA: TGTGCCAGCAGCCAAGAGGTATCCAGGGGAGACGGCCCCTGCGAGCAGTACTTC
clone size: .
D gene: .
J gene: TRBJ2-7
V gene: TRBV3-1

CDR3 protein: CVSSLEIGSNEQFF
CDR3 DNA: TGTGTCAGCAGCTTGGAAATAGGGTCCAATGAGCAGTTCTTC
clone size: once
D gene: .
J gene: TRBJ2-1
V gene: TRBV5-6

CDR3 protein: CSVKQPPTLLPFPCEQYF
CDR3 DNA: TGCAGCGTAAAACAGCCTCCCACTCTTCTTCCATTCCCCTGCGAGCAGTACTTC
clone size: .
D gene: .
J gene: TRBJ2-7
V gene: TRBV29-1

CDR3 protein: CSAGIGTGNEQFF
CDR3 DNA: TGCAGTGCTGGGATCGGGACAGGGAATGAGCAGTTCTTC
clone size: .
D gene: TRBD1
J gene: TRBJ2-1
V gene: TRBV20-1

CDR3 protein: CASRLKAVPPADTQYF
CDR3 DNA: TGCGCCAGCAGGCTGAAAGCGGTCCCTCCGGCAGATACGCAGTATTTT
clone size: few
D gene: .
J gene: TRBJ2-3
V gene: TRBV5-1

CDR3 protein: CASSPLTQNEQYF
CDR3 DNA: TGTGCCAGCTCACCCCTTACACAAAACGAGCAGTACTTC
clone size: .
D gene: .
J gene: TRBJ2-7
V gene: TRBV18

CDR3 protein: CASSLRGTLRYYGYTF
CDR3 DNA: TGTGCCAGCAGTTTAAGGGGGACTTTAAGGTACTATGGCTACACCTTC
clone size: .
D gene: .
J gene: TRBJ1-2
V gene: TRBV12-3/TRBV12-4

CDR3 protein: CASSVSGGALYF
CDR3 DNA: TGTGCCAGCAGCGTTAGCGGGGGGGCCCTGTACTTC
clone size: .
D gene: TRBD2
J gene: TRBJ2-4
V gene: TRBV7-2